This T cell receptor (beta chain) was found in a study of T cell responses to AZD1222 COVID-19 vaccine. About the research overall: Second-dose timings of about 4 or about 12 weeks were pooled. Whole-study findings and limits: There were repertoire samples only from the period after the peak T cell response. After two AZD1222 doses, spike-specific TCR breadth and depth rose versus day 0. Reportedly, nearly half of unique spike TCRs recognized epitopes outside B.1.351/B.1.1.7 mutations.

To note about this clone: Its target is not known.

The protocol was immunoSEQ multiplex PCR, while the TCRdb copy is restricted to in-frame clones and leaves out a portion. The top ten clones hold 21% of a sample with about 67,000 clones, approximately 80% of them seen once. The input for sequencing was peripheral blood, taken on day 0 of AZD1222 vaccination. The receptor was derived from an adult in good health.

This CDR3 is CASRDRGDYGYTF. Written as DNA, the CDR3 is TGTGCCAGTAGAGACAGGGGGGACTATGGCTACACCTTC. V is TRBV19 and J is TRBJ1-2; 9 bases match TRBD1. Germline values: CDR1 LNHDA, CDR2 SQIVND (reference sequence). This CDR3 spans 13 amino acids. With V trimmed by 6 bases and J by 3 bases, 2 bases remained unmatched.